The 26 T cell receptor beta chains listed next were all sequenced from one sample in a study of Graves' ophthalmopathy and Graves' hyperthyroidism. Transcripts of RNA were the source for amplifying TCR beta CDR3 regions. An opening RT-PCR round employed HTBI primers and preceded a second-round multiplex PCR. TCRdb used MiXCR to reprocess the multiplex PCR reads, holding one entry per CDR3 protein. The table records over a million distinct CDR3 sequences, roughly 35% of them present only once. The sample consisted of peripheral blood or thyroid tissue (not recorded which). The receptors derive from an adult man with Graves' hyperthyroidism.

There are many counts of this clonotype. The J gene is TRBJ1-1, the V gene TRBV13, with D unresolved. Germline values: CDR1 PRHDT, CDR2 FYEKMQ (reference sequence). V shed 0 bases and J shed 1 base, with 6 bases lying between them. The CDR3 runs to 14 residues. The CDR3 DNA follows: TGTGCCAGCAGCTTAGGATTAACGAACACTGAAGCTTTCTTT. Encoded protein: CASSLGLTNTEAFF.

This clonotype was detected many times. The chain is built from TRBV5-5 and TRBJ2-7; 7 bases agree with TRBD1. V was clipped by 2 bases and J by 2 bases; unmatched bases: 7. Germline lookup yields CDR1 SGHKS and CDR2 YYEKEE (reference sequence). The CDR3 is 15 residues long. The CDR3 coding sequence is TGTGCCAGCAGCTTATTTACAGGGGTCGCCTACGAGCAGTACTTC. Translation gives CASSLFTGVAYEQYF.

In nucleotides, the CDR3 is TGCAGTGCTAGACGGGTGGGGGGCAATCAGCCCCAGCATTTT. Its protein is CSARRVGGNQPQHF. The chain joins TRBV20-1 to TRBJ1-5; a weak D match, TRBD1 (5 bases). Per the germline V gene, CDR1 is DFQATT and CDR2 is SNEGSKA (reference sequence). Deletions cut 2 bases from V and 2 bases from J, with 10 bases between. This CDR3 has 14 amino acids.

This clonotype was recorded many times. The J gene is TRBJ1-2, the V gene TRBV29-1; the D gene is possibly TRBD1 (6 bases). Germline V gives CDR1 SQVTM, CDR2 ANQGSEA. V was trimmed by 2 bases and J by 3 bases, leaving 25 bases between them. The CDR3 consists of 18 residues. This CDR3 is CSVEHQEDGERGYYGYTF. The CDR3 DNA follows: TGCAGCGTTGAACACCAAGAGGACGGGGAAAGGGGGTACTATGGCTACACCTTC.

A word on this clonotype: A much larger clone differs from this one at a single base, so this may be a read error. The V and J genes are TRBV20-1 and TRBJ1-3; unclear D gene. The CDR3 consists of 13 residues. The germline CDR1 and CDR2 sequences are DFQATT and SNEGSKA (reference sequence). V was pared by 1 base and J by 4 bases, with 8 bases between. The CDR3 coding sequence is TGCAGTGCTAGAGGACTGGGAGGAAACACCATATATTTT. Translation gives CSARGLGGNTIYF.

The chain couples TRBV5-1 to TRBJ2-3; TRBD1 aligns across 7 bases. Germline values: CDR1 SGHRS, CDR2 YFSETQ. The CDR3 spans 16 residues. V lost 4 bases, J lost 1 base, and 9 bases stayed unmatched. The CDR3 coding sequence is TGCGCCAGCAGCCCCGTACAGGGGTCGGGCACAGATACGCAGTATTTT. Translating gives CASSPVQGSGTDTQYF.

V is TRBV7-2 and J is TRBJ2-7; possible D gene TRBD1, 6 bases. Judging by the DNA end, TRBJ2-5 fits better; the J call may be wrong. The germline V gene encodes CDR1 SGHTA and CDR2 FQGNSA. CDR3 size: 14 residues. CDR3 sequence reads: CASSREGEGETQYF. DNA of the CDR3: TGTGCCAGCAGTCGAGAGGGGGAAGGCGAGACCCAGTACTTC.

V usage is TRBV29-1 and J usage is TRBJ1-1; 10 bases match TRBD1. The CDR3 is made up of 10 amino acids. Per germline, CDR1 SQVTM and CDR2 ANQGSEA. J was trimmed by 10 bases and V by 4 bases; bases with no gene match: 0. CDR3 in DNA: TGCAGCGTTGGGGACAGGGGAGCTTTCTTT. The encoded protein is CSVGDRGAFF.

The rearrangement links TRBV9 to TRBJ1-3; no firm D call. The V and J ends lost 4 bases and 1 base respectively, with 12 bases between them. CDR3 length: 15 residues. CDR1 and CDR2 (germline): SGDLS, YYNGEE. CDR3 nucleotides: TGTGCCAGCAGCCCTACGGGTCGATCTGGAAACACCATATATTTT. This encodes CASSPTGRSGNTIYF.

At least ten counts were recorded for this clonotype. The chain employs TRBV20-1 and TRBJ1-5; 10 positions agree with TRBD1. CDR1 DFQATT and CDR2 SNEGSKA come from the germline V gene (reference sequence). CDR3 size: 14 residues. The V and J ends lost 6 bases and 3 bases, in that order; junction bases with no gene match: 5. CDR3 coding DNA: TGCAGTGCCCTGGACAGGGGGATCAATCAGCCCCAGCATTTT. It specifies CSALDRGINQPQHF.

This clonotype occurred many times. The V call is TRBV7-9, the J call TRBJ1-5; D is perhaps TRBD1 (5 bases). Germline V gene lookup returns CDR1 SEHNR and CDR2 FQNEAQ (reference sequence). The CDR3 contains 14 residues. V shed 5 bases and J shed 5 bases, with 13 bases lying between them. The CDR3: CASSRDGYHQPQHF. The DNA of the CDR3 is TGTGCCAGCAGCAGGGACGGATACCATCAGCCCCAGCATTTT.

As concerns this clonotype: The CDR3 does not close with the conserved phenylalanine or tryptophan, likely indicating a read error. The chain joins TRBV20-1 to TRBJ2-6; weak D call: TRBD1 (5 bases). Germline values: CDR1 DFQATT, CDR2 SNEGSKA (reference sequence). V gave up 5 bases and J gave up 0 bases, with 8 bases separating them. The CDR3 covers 14 residues. CDR3: CSAPGPSGANVLTP. The CDR3 nucleotides are TGCAGTGCTCCAGGGCCCTCTGGGGCCAACGTCCTGACTCCA.

This chain links TRBV7-2 with TRBJ2-2, with unresolved D. V lost 5 bases and J lost 7, with 14 bases in between. This CDR3 has 14 residues. Per germline, CDR1 SGHTA and CDR2 FQGNSA. The CDR3 nucleotides read TGTGCCAGCAGCCAACAGACTCCACGCGGGGAGCTGTTTTTT. It encodes CASSQQTPRGELFF. Full variable domain (missing parts from reference TRBV7-2 and TRBJ2-2): GAGVSQSPSNKVTEKGKDVELRCDPISGHTALYWYRQSLGQGLEFLIYFQGNSAPDKSGLPSDRFSAERTGGSVSTLTIQRTQQEDSAVYLCASSQQTPRGELFFGEGSRLTVL.

The gene calls are TRBV4-1 and TRBJ2-7, with D possibly TRBD2 on 6 matching bases. V was trimmed by 2 bases and J by 1 base, leaving 12 bases between them. CDR1 and CDR2 from the germline V gene are MGHRA and YSYEKL. This CDR3 contains 15 residues. CDR3 nucleotide sequence: TGCGCCAGCAGCCAAAGTCGGGGGACGTCCTACGAGCAGTACTTC. This encodes CASSQSRGTSYEQYF.

This clonotype was detected many times. CDR3 DNA: TGTGCCAGCAGCTACATCATGGGACAGCCAAACACTGAAGCTTTCTTT. This encodes CASSYIMGQPNTEAFF. This sequence joins TRBV7-2 and TRBJ1-1, with 7 nucleotides matching TRBD1. The germline V gene has CDR1 SGHTA and CDR2 FQGNSA. Losses at the gene ends were 4 bases for V and 2 bases for J; bases not matched to a gene: 10. The CDR3 is 16 amino acids.

Ten or more counts support this clonotype. The chain combines TRBV7-6 with TRBJ2-7, with D perhaps assigned TRBD1 or TRBD2 (6 bases each). The germline V gene encodes CDR1 SGHVS and CDR2 FNYEAQ. The CDR3 is 18 residues long. V was trimmed by 1 base and J by 6 bases, leaving 25 bases between them. In DNA form, the CDR3 reads TGTGCCAGCAGCTTAGGGGGCTTGGGGGGCCGAGTGCGGAGCGAGCAGTACTTC. Residues: CASSLGGLGGRVRSEQYF.

This clonotype was seen at least ten times. The V call is TRBV29-1, the J call TRBJ2-7, with a weak D call TRBD2 (6 bases). The V gene lost 7 bases and the J gene lost 6 bases, with 22 bases spanning the gap. The CDR3 contains 14 residues. Germline V CDR1 and CDR2: SQVTM, ANQGSEA. CDR3 DNA sequence: TGCAGCGCCGCCGCGCGGGGTCCTCTAGGCGAGCAGTACTTC. This encodes CSAAARGPLGEQYF.

Only a few counts were recorded for this clonotype. The CDR3 loop reads CASSLGRGQGRWNTEAFF. The CDR3 region has the DNA TGTGCCAGCAGCTTGGGGAGGGGACAGGGTAGGTGGAACACTGAAGCTTTCTTT. This chain joins TRBV5-8 and TRBJ1-1; 9 bases fit TRBD1. CDR3 length: 18 amino acids. Germline lookup yields CDR1 SGHTS and CDR2 YDEGEE. The J segment lost 1 base and the V segment lost 0 bases, leaving 10 bases of the junction unmatched. The variable domain in full, with the rest retrieved from reference TRBV5-8 and TRBJ1-1, is EAGVTQSPTHLIKTRGQQATLRCSPISGHTSVYWYQQALGLGLQFLLWYDEGEERNRGNFPPRFSGRQFPNYSSELNVNALELEDSALYLCASSLGRGQGRWNTEAFFGQGTRLTVV.

In its sample, this clonotype was seen many times. The chain carries TRBV7-9 and TRBJ1-4, with a weak D call TRBD1 (6 bases). Trimming shortened V by 5 bases and J by 6 bases, and 16 bases separated the two germline ends. The CDR3 sequence is 15 residues long. Germline loops: CDR1 SEHNR, CDR2 FQNEAQ (reference sequence). The CDR3 DNA reads TGTGCCAGCAGCCTCAGGGGTTCGGGGGATGAAAAACTGTTTTTT. The encoded protein is CASSLRGSGDEKLFF.

The chain links TRBV29-1 to TRBJ2-7; 8 bases agree with TRBD1. Germline CDR1 SQVTM, CDR2 ANQGSEA. Unmatched junction bases numbered 9, after V lost 8 bases and J lost 3 bases. This CDR3 contains 13 residues. The CDR3 coding sequence is TGCAGCAGTTTATTTGACAGGGGCTACGAGCAGTACTTC. Protein sequence: CSSLFDRGYEQYF.

The rearrangement joins TRBV5-1 to TRBJ1-5; D is unclear. The germline V and J ends were trimmed by 0 bases and 9 bases, with 13 bases remaining between them. The CDR3 loop spans 14 amino acids. In germline, CDR1 is SGHRS, CDR2 YFSETQ. CDR3 in amino acids: CASSLGEGLGPQHF. DNA for the CDR3: TGCGCCAGCAGCTTGGGGGAGGGTTTAGGGCCCCAGCATTTT.

This chain connects TRBV20-1 to TRBJ2-2; the D gene is possibly TRBD1 (7 bases). The V end lost 5 bases, the J end lost 6 bases, and 16 bases lay between the germline ends. This CDR3 spans 14 amino acids. CDR1 is DFQATT and CDR2 is SNEGSKA in the germline V gene (reference sequence). The CDR3 protein is CSAGPRGDPGELFF. For the CDR3, the DNA is TGCAGTGCTGGCCCCAGGGGGGACCCCGGGGAGCTGTTTTTT.

This clonotype was observed many times. The CDR3 nucleotides read TGCGCCAGCAGTGAGCCGCCCCGCTATGGCTACACCTTC. Protein: CASSEPPRYGYTF. The V call is TRBV10-2, the J call TRBJ1-2, with D hard to call. Germline V gene sequence: CDR1 WSHSY, CDR2 SAAADI. V was cut by 2 bases and J by 4 bases, with 8 bases left in between. This CDR3 is built from 13 residues.

This sequence joins TRBV20-1 and TRBJ1-4; D not certain. Germline values: CDR1 DFQATT, CDR2 SNEGSKA (reference sequence). The CDR3 spans 14 residues. Trimming left V 5 bases short and J 4 bases short, with 14 bases between. CDR3: CSARNLAFNEKLFF. CDR3 nucleotides: TGCAGTGCTCGCAATTTGGCATTTAATGAAAAACTGTTTTTT.

This chain joins TRBV20-1 and TRBJ2-7; unclear D gene. V was cut by 5 bases and J by 5 bases, with 13 bases left in between. This CDR3 is built from 12 residues. Per the germline V gene, CDR1 is DFQATT and CDR2 is SNEGSKA (reference sequence). The CDR3 sequence: CSASTFGDEQYF. The CDR3, as DNA: TGCAGTGCTTCAACTTTCGGCGACGAGCAGTACTTC.

V and J are TRBV5-1 and TRBJ2-5; D is undetermined. V was clipped by 2 bases and J by 3 bases, with 8 bases between them. CDR3 length equals 13 residues. CDR1 is SGHRS, CDR2 YFSETQ, per germline. The CDR3 sequence: CASSFSPKETQYF. In DNA, the CDR3 is TGCGCCAGCAGCTTCTCCCCGAAAGAGACCCAGTACTTC. The entire variable domain, with the rest obtained from reference TRBV5-1 and TRBJ2-5, is as follows: KAGVTQTPRYLIKTRGQQVTLSCSPISGHRSVSWYQQTPGQGLQFLFEYFSETQRNKGNFPGRFSGRQFSNSRSEMNVSTLELGDSALYLCASSFSPKETQYFGPGTRLLVL.